The following is a T cell receptor beta chain sequence with its context. CD8 cells regarded as naive lacked CD45RO, were positively chosen for CCR7, and omitted terminally differentiated effector memory CD45RA+ cells. Sequenced by immunoSEQ multiplex PCR; TCRdb stores in-frame clones only, minus some. The sample records about 2.1 million clones, 93% being singletons. The data are from a study of shared clonotypes between healthy human individuals. Germline CDR1 ENHRY, CDR2 SYGVKD. V was shortened by 5 bases and J by 0 bases, with 10 bases between the two germline ends. This CDR3 has 15 amino acids. The sequenced material came from naive CD8+ T cells from PBMCs. This chain uses TRBV10-3 with TRBJ2-2; D possibly matches TRBD1 or TRBD2 (5 bases each). The sequence came from a man between 18 and 35 years old in good health. Some clones in this sample may be carry-over from other donors' samples. The CDR3 nucleotides read TGTGCCATCAGTAAGGGACGGGCGAACACCGGGGAGCTGTTTTTT. Translating it yields CAISKGRANTGELFF.